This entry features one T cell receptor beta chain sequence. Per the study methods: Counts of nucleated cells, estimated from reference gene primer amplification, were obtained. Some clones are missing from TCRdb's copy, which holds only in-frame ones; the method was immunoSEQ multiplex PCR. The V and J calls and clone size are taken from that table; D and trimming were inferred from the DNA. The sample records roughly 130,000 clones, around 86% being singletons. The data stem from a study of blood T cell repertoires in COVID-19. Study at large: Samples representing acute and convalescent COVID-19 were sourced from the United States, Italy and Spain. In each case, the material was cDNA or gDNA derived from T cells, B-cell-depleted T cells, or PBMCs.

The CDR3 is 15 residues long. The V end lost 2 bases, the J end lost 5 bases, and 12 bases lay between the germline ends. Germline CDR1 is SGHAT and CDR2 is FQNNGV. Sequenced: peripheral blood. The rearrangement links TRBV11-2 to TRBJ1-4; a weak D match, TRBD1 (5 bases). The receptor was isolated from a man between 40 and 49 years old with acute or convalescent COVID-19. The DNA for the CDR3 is TGTGCCAGCAGCTTATCGACAGAGGAAAATGAAAAACTGTTTTTT. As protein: CASSLSTEENEKLFF.